This record looks at one T cell receptor (beta chain) sequence and its context. The antigen remains undetermined. This sample is drawn from a study of shared clonotypes between healthy human individuals. Study-wide findings and caveats: Estimated richness values were generally larger in naive subsets than in memory subsets. Tissue TCR repertoires likely differ from these blood-only repertoires.

Profiled with immunoSEQ multiplex PCR; TCRdb holds only in-frame clones, not every one. This sample has more than 2,000,000 clones, with 85% to 95% found just once. Germline V lookup: CDR1 SGHRS, CDR2 YFSETQ. The CDR3 runs to 13 residues. Deletions cut 4 bases from V and 4 bases from J, with 8 bases between. The sample consisted of naive CD4+ T cells sorted from blood. Subset reported: CD45RA+ positively selected. The chain links TRBV5-1 to TRBJ2-2; D gene unclear. The sequence was obtained from a man between 18 and 29 years old in good health. DNA of the CDR3: TGCGCCAGCAGCCCTCAGGTCACCGGGGAGCTGTTTTTT. Amino acids: CASSPQVTGELFF. The variable domain in full, with the rest retrieved from reference TRBV5-1 and TRBJ2-2, is KAGVTQTPRYLIKTRGQQVTLSCSPISGHRSVSWYQQTPGQGLQFLFEYFSETQRNKGNFPGRFSGRQFSNSRSEMNVSTLELGDSALYLCASSPQVTGELFFGEGSRLTVL.